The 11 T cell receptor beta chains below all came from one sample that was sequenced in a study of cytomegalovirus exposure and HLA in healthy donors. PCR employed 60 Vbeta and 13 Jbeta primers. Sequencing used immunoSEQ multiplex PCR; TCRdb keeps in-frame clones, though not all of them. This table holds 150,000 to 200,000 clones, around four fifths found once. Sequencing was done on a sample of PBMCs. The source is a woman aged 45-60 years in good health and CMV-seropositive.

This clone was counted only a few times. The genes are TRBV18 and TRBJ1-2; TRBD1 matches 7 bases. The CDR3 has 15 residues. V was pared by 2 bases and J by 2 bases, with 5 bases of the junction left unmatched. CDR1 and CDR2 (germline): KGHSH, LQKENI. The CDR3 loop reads CASSPKTGLNYGYTF. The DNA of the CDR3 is TGTGCCAGCTCACCAAAGACAGGGTTAAACTATGGCTACACCTTC.

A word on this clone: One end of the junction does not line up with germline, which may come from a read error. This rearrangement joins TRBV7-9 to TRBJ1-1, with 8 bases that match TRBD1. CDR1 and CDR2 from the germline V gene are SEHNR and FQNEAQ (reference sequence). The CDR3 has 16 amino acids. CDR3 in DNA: TGTGCCAGCAGCTTAGCCCCCCGGCAGGGGGCGGGTAGTGGGATCTTT. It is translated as CASSLAPRQGAGSGIF.

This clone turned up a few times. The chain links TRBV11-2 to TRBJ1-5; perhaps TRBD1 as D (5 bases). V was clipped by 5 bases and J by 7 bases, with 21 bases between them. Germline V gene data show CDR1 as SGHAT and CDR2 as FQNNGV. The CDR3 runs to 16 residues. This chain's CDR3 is CASSTEMGGEEQPQHF. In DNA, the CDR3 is TGTGCCAGCAGCACAGAGATGGGGGGGGAAGAACAGCCCCAGCATTTT.

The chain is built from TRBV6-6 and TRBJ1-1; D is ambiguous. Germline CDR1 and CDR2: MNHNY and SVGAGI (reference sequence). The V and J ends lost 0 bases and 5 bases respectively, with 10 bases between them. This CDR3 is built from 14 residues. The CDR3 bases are TGTGCCAGCAGTTACTCGCGGACTGAGACTGAAGCTTTCTTT. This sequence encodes CASSYSRTETEAFF.

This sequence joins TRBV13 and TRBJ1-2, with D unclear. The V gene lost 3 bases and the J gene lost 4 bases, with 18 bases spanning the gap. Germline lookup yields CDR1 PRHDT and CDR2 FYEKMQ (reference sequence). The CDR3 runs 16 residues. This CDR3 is CASSFIRDGSPYGYTF. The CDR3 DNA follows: TGTGCCAGCAGCTTTATACGAGACGGGTCTCCCTATGGCTACACCTTC. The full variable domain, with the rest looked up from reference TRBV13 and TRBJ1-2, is AAGVIQSPRHLIKEKRETATLKCYPIPRHDTVYWYQQGPGQDPQFLISFYEKMQSDKGSIPDRFSAQQFSDYHSELNMSSLELGDSALYFCASSFIRDGSPYGYTFGSGTRLTVV.

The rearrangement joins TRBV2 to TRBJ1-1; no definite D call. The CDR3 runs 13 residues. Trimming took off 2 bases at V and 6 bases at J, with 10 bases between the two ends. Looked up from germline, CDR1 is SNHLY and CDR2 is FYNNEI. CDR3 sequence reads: CASSESGWSEAFF. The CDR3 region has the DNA TGTGCCAGCAGTGAATCGGGTTGGTCTGAAGCTTTCTTT.

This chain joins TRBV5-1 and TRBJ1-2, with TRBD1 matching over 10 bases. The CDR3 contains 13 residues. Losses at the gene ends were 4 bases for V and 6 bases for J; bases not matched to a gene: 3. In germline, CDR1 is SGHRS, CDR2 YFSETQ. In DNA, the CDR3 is TGCGCCAGCAGCGCGGGACAGGGGAATGGCTACACCTTC. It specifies CASSAGQGNGYTF.

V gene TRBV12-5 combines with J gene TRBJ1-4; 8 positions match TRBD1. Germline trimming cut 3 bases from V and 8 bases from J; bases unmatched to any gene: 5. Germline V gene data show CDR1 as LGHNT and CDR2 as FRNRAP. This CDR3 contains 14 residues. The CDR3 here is CASGFQGAGEKLFF. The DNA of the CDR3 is TGTGCTAGTGGTTTCCAGGGGGCAGGAGAAAAACTGTTTTTT.

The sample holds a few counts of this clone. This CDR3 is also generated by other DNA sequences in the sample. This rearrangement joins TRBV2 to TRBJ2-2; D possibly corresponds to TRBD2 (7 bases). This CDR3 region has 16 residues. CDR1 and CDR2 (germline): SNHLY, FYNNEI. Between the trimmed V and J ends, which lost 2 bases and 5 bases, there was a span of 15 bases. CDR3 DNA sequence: TGTGCCAGCAGTGAATGGGGGGGGCCTCGGACCGGGGAGCTGTTTTTT. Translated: CASSEWGGPRTGELFF.

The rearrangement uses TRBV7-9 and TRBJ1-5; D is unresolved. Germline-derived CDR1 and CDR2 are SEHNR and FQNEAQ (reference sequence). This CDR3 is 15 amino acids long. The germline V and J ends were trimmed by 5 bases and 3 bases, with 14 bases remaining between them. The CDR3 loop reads CASSPAGGINQPQHF. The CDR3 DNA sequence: TGTGCCAGCAGCCCGGCAGGAGGGATCAATCAGCCCCAGCATTTT.

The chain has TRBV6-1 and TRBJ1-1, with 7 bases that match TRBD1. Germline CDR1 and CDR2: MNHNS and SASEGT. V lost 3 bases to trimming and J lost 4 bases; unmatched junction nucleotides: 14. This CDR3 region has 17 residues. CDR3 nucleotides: TGTGCCAGCAGTGACGGCGTGGAGGGGGCGTGGGGCACTGAAGCTTTCTTT. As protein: CASSDGVEGAWGTEAFF.